The 11 T cell receptor beta chains below all came from one sample that was sequenced in a study of response to subunit inactivated influenza vaccine. TCRdb independently ran MiXCR on the RT-PCR reads; one entry per CDR3 protein. This table holds just under 550,000 distinct CDR3 sequences, roughly 25% found once. These sequences were also reported in another study, on T cells expressing NK-cell markers. Turning to that study: 5'RACE template switching with UMIs generated TCR beta cDNA.

Here the sequenced sample was CD4+ T cells sorted from PBMCs, taken approximately 13 days after vaccination. The receptor source for this set is a man aged 50-60 years who received an inactivated influenza vaccine.

This clonotype was seen only once. The V gene is TRBV3-1, the J gene TRBJ2-7; possible D gene TRBD2, 6 bases. V lost 3 bases and J lost 9, with 9 bases in between. This CDR3 contains 11 residues. Germline CDR1 LGHDT, CDR2 YNNKEL (reference sequence). This CDR3 reads CASSQAGSQYF. The CDR3 DNA reads TGTGCCAGCAGCCAGGCGGGATCGCAGTACTTC.

The rearrangement joins TRBV6-1 to TRBJ2-2; TRBD2 aligns across 9 bases. Per the germline V gene, CDR1 is MNHNS and CDR2 is SASEGT. The CDR3 is 19 amino acids. V shed 4 bases and J 4 bases; nucleotides not matched to a gene: 16. CDR3 protein: CASSVASGGRDVGTGELFF. DNA of the CDR3: TGTGCCAGCAGTGTTGCCAGCGGGGGGCGAGACGTAGGCACCGGGGAGCTGTTTTTT.

In its sample, this clonotype was seen many times. This sequence joins TRBV3-1 and TRBJ2-2, with TRBD2 identical over 11 bases. Germline assignment: CDR1 LGHDT and CDR2 YNNKEL (reference sequence). V dropped 4 bases and J dropped 5; count of bases not matched to a gene: 3. The CDR3 contains 15 residues. The CDR3 bases are TGTGCCAGCAGCCTTAGCGGGGGGGTGACCGGGGAGCTGTTTTTT. Translating it yields CASSLSGGVTGELFF.

V is TRBV29-1 and J is TRBJ1-2; 7 nucleotides match TRBD1. CDR1 is SQVTM, CDR2 ANQGSEA, per germline. CDR3 length equals 11 residues. V lost 8 bases and J lost 2; bases outside the gene matches: 2. The CDR3 loop is CSSTGNYGYTF. The CDR3 coding sequence is TGCAGCTCGACAGGGAACTATGGCTACACCTTC.

This clonotype was counted a few times. This rearrangement joins TRBV7-9 to TRBJ2-6; D gene unclear. The V gene's germline CDR1 is SEHNR and CDR2 FQNEAQ (reference sequence). The germline V and J ends were trimmed by 1 base and 1 base, with 8 bases remaining between them. The CDR3 is made up of 16 amino acids. DNA for the CDR3: TGTGCCAGCAGCTTAGGTTTAGGGTCTGGGGCCAACGTCCTGACTTTC. Translating it yields CASSLGLGSGANVLTF. The complete variable domain, with remaining parts taken from reference TRBV7-9 and TRBJ2-6, reads DTGVSQNPRHKITKRGQNVTFRCDPISEHNRLYWYRQTLGQGPEFLTYFQNEAQLEKSRLLSDRFSAERPKGSFSTLEIQRTEQGDSAMYLCASSLGLGSGANVLTFGAGSRLTVL.

CDR3 sequence: CASRHTTGSSYNEQFF. Written as DNA, the CDR3 is TGCGCCAGCAGACATACGACAGGGAGCTCCTACAATGAGCAGTTCTTC. The rearrangement uses TRBV5-1 and TRBJ2-1, with 7 bases identical to TRBD1. The CDR3 is made up of 16 amino acids. Germline V gene lookup returns CDR1 SGHRS and CDR2 YFSETQ. V lost 5 bases, J lost 0 bases, and 8 bases stayed unmatched.

This clonotype was recorded at least ten times. The chain joins TRBV4-2 to TRBJ2-7; TRBD2 aligns across 8 bases. In germline, CDR1 is LGHNA, CDR2 YNFKEQ. Germline trimming cut 1 base from V and 0 bases from J; bases unmatched to any gene: 2. The CDR3 runs 15 residues. CDR3 in DNA: TGTGCCAGCAGCCAAGGTGGGACTAGCTCCTACGAGCAGTACTTC. It codes for CASSQGGTSSYEQYF.

The J gene is TRBJ2-1, the V gene TRBV20-1; no definite D call. The CDR3 is 10 amino acids. Per germline, CDR1 DFQATT and CDR2 SNEGSKA (reference sequence). V lost 6 bases to trimming and J lost 7 bases, with 7 bases between them. The CDR3 coding sequence is TGCAGTGCCCTCCGGAATGAGCAGTTCTTC. Its protein product is CSALRNEQFF.

This clonotype was detected only a few times. The chain links TRBV20-1 to TRBJ2-3; 7 bases line up with TRBD1. Trimming removed 1 base from V and 2 bases from J; junction bases left unmatched: 3. Looked up from germline, CDR1 is DFQATT and CDR2 is SNEGSKA (reference sequence). The CDR3 spans 14 residues. CDR3 residues: CSARGTGFTDTQYF. The DNA for the CDR3 is TGCAGTGCTAGAGGGACAGGCTTCACAGATACGCAGTATTTT.

A few counts support this clonotype. This rearrangement joins TRBV6-1 to TRBJ2-7, with TRBD1 identical over 9 bases. This CDR3 spans 15 amino acids. The germline CDR1 and CDR2 sequences are MNHNS and SASEGT. The J segment lost 2 bases and the V segment lost 5 bases, leaving 7 bases of the junction unmatched. The CDR3 reads CASSLSRTGAYEQYF. The CDR3 DNA reads as TGTGCCAGCAGTCTCTCTAGGACAGGGGCCTACGAGCAGTACTTC.

This chain uses TRBV20-1 with TRBJ2-1, with TRBD2 as a possible D gene (6 bases). Trimming removed 1 base from V and 6 bases from J, with 13 bases in between. The CDR3 is 14 amino acids. Germline V lookup: CDR1 DFQATT, CDR2 SNEGSKA (reference sequence). Here the CDR3 DNA reads TGCAGTGCTAGAGTCGGGAGAGGTAGCAATGAGCAGTTCTTC. It specifies CSARVGRGSNEQFF.